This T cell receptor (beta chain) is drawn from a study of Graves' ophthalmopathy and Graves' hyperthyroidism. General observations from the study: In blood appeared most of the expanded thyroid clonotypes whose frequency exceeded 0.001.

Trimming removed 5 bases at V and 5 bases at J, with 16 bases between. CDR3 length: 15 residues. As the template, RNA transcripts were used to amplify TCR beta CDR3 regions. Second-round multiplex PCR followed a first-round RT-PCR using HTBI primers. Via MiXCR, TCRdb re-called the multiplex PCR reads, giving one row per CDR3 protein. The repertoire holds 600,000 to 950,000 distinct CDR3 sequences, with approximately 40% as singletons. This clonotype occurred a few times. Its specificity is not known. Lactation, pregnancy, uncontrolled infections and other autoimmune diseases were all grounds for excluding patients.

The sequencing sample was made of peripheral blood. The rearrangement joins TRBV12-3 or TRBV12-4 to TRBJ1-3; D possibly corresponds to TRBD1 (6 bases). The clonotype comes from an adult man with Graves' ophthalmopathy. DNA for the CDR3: TGTGCCAGCAGTCCCCAGGGGCAGGGGAGAAACACCATATATTTT. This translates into CASSPQGQGRNTIYF.